This T cell receptor beta chain appears in the sequencing data of a study of shared clonotypes between healthy human individuals. Within Nashville, Tennessee resided all donors, each a Caucasian adult. Germline-derived CDR1 and CDR2 are SGDLS and YYNGEE. The CDR3 contains 16 residues. The V end was cut by 4 bases, the J end by 0 bases, with 14 bases between. DNA at 150 to 200 ng, 25,000 to 35,000 T cell genomes, went into sorted-subset replicate PCRs. Method: immunoSEQ multiplex PCR; TCRdb's copy keeps in-frame clones and lacks some. The sample comprises 2 million to 2.5 million clones, approximately 95% of which are singletons, and about 0.41% rests with the top ten.

The chain links TRBV9 to TRBJ1-5, with D tentatively TRBD1 (6 bases). This clonotype originated in a man aged 18 to 30 in good health. Some clones in this sample may be carry-over from other donors' samples. The sequenced sample was naive CD4+ T cells from PBMCs. Regarding subset: CD45RA+ positively selected. For the CDR3, the DNA is TGTGCCAGCAGCCTAGACGGAGGGGGTAGCAATCAGCCCCAGCATTTT. Protein: CASSLDGGGSNQPQHF.